The 5 T cell receptor beta chains presented below share a single source sample, sequenced in a study of cytomegalovirus exposure and HLA in healthy donors. Primers: 60 Vbeta forward and 13 Jbeta reverse. Assay used: immunoSEQ multiplex PCR; TCRdb lists only in-frame clones, some missing. This sample has 150,000 or so clones; 70% to 75% occur once, and the top ten carry approximately 7%. Material: PBMCs. The receptors come from a male donor in good health and CMV-seronegative.

This clone was counted a few times. This sequence joins TRBV11-2 and TRBJ2-3; TRBD1 is a possible D gene (5 bases). The ends were cut back, 2 bases at V and 6 bases at J, with 12 bases in the middle. Germline V gene data show CDR1 as SGHAT and CDR2 as FQNNGV. The CDR3 loop spans 14 amino acids. For the CDR3, the DNA is TGTGCCAGCAGCTTAAGGGGAAGGGTTGATACGCAGTATTTT. Amino acids: CASSLRGRVDTQYF.

V usage is TRBV10-3 and J usage is TRBJ1-2; 8 bases line up with TRBD1. J gave up 8 bases and V 10 bases, and 9 bases lay outside the gene matches. Per the germline V gene, CDR1 is ENHRY and CDR2 is SYGVKD. The CDR3 has 12 residues. This CDR3 is CATAQGVGGYTF. CDR3 DNA sequence: TGTGCCACCGCACAGGGGGTAGGAGGCTACACCTTC.

The chain joins TRBV9 to TRBJ2-6; D possibly corresponds to TRBD1 (6 bases). CDR1 SGDLS and CDR2 YYNGEE come from the germline V gene. The CDR3 runs 14 residues. V lost 7 bases and J lost 0, with 8 bases in between. The CDR3 is CASQGISGANVLTF. The CDR3 DNA follows: TGTGCCAGCCAGGGGATCTCTGGGGCCAACGTCCTGACTTTC.

The rearrangement joins TRBV7-9 to TRBJ1-1, with D hard to call. The germline V and J ends were trimmed by 5 bases and 4 bases, with 14 bases remaining between them. Germline V gives CDR1 SEHNR, CDR2 FQNEAQ (reference sequence). This CDR3 contains 14 residues. The CDR3: CASSTWTEATEAFF. In DNA, the CDR3 is TGTGCCAGCAGCACTTGGACGGAGGCCACTGAAGCTTTCTTT.

The CDR3 DNA follows: TGTGCCAGCAGGGACCCCAGGGCCCAGTACTTC. Translation gives CASRDPRAQYF. This rearrangement joins TRBV21-1 to TRBJ2-5; the D call TRBD1 from the table was never checked on the DNA. TRBV21-1 is described as a pseudogene. The CDR3 has 11 amino acids.